This TCR beta chain was documented in a study of T cell responses to AZD1222 COVID-19 vaccine. Study observations and caveats: Increases in Spike-specific TCR breadth and depth were seen after two AZD1222 doses. Donor demographics were predominantly white British with a female majority; clonal diversity may be underestimated.

The assay was immunoSEQ multiplex PCR, and TCRdb's table has in-frame clones only and misses some. The sample lists around 67,000 clones, approximately 80% occurring once. To note about this clone: Its antigen is unknown.

The V gene's germline CDR1 is SGHTA and CDR2 FQGNSA. Trimming shortened V by 1 base and J by 4 bases, and 11 bases separated the two germline ends. The CDR3 runs 15 residues. The material was peripheral blood, obtained on day 0 of AZD1222 vaccination. J is TRBJ2-1 and V is TRBV7-2; D may correspond to TRBD1 or TRBD2 (5 bases each). This receptor was obtained from an adult in good health. The chain's CDR3 is CASSLGGALYNEQFF. In DNA, the CDR3 is TGTGCCAGCAGCTTAGGAGGGGCCCTTTACAATGAGCAGTTCTTC.